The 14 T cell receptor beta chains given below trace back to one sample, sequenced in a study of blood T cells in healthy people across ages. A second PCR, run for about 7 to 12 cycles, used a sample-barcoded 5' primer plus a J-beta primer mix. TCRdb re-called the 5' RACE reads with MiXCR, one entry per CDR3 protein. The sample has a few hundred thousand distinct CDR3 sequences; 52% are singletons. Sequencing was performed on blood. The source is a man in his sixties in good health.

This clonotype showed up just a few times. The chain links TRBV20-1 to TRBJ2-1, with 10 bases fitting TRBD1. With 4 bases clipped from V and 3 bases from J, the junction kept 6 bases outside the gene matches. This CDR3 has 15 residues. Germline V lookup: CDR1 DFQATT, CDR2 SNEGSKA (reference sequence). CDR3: CSATPDRGHYNEQFF. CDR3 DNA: TGCAGTGCTACTCCCGACAGGGGGCACTACAATGAGCAGTTCTTC.

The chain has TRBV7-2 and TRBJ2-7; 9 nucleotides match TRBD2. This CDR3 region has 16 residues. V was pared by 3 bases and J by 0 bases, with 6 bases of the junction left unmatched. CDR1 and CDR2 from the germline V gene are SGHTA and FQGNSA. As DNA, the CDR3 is TGTGCCAGCAGCTTGTCGAGCGGGGGGAGCTCCTACGAGCAGTACTTC. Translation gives CASSLSSGGSSYEQYF.

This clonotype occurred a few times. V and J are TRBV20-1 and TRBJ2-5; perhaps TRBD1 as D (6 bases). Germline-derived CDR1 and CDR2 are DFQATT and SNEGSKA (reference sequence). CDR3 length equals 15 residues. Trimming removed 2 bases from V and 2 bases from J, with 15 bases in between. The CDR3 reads CSARTGTTGQETQYF. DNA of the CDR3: TGCAGTGCTAGAACGGGGACCACAGGGCAAGAGACCCAGTACTTC.

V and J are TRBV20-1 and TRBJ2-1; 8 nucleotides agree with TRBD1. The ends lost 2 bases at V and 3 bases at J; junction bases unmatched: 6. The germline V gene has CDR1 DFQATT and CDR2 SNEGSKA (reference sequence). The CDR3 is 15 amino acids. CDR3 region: CSARPGTGYYNEQFF. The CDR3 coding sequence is TGCAGTGCTAGACCCGGGACAGGTTACTACAATGAGCAGTTCTTC.

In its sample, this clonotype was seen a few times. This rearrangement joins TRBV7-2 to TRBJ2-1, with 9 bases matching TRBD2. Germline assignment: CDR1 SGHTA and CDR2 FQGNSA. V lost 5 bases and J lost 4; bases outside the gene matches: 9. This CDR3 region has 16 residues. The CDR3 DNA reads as TGTGCCAGCAGCCTGGGACTAGCTAGGAGATACAATGAGCAGTTCTTC. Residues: CASSLGLARRYNEQFF.

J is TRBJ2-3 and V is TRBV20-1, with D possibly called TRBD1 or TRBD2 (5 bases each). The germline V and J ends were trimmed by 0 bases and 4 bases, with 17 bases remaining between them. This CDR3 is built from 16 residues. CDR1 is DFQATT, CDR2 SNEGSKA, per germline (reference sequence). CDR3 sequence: CSAREPGSPSPDTQYF. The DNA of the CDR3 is TGCAGTGCTAGAGAACCAGGGAGCCCCTCCCCAGATACGCAGTATTTT.

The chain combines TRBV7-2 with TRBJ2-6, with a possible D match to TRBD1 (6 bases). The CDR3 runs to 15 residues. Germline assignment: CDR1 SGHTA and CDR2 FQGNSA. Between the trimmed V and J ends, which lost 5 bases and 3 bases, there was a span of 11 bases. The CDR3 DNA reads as TGTGCCAGCAGCCTCACAGGGTATGGGGCCAACGTCCTGACTTTC. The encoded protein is CASSLTGYGANVLTF.

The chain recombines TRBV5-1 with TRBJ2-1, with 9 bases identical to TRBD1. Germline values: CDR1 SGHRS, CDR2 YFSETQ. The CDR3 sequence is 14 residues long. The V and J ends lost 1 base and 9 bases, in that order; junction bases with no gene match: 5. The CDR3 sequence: CASSLTGGPREQFF. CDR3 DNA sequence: TGCGCCAGCAGCTTGACAGGGGGCCCACGTGAGCAGTTCTTC.

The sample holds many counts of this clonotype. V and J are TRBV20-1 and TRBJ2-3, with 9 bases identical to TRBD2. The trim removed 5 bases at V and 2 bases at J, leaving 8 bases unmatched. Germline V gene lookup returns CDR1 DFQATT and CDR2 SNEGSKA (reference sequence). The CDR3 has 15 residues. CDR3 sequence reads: CSAPFSGGLTDTQYF. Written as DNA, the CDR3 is TGCAGTGCTCCGTTTAGCGGGGGACTCACAGATACGCAGTATTTT.

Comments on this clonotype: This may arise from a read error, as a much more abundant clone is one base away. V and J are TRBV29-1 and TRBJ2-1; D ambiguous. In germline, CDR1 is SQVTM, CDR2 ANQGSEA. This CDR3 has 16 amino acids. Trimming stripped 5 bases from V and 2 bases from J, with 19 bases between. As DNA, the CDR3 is TGCAGCGTTTCTACGACCGTTAGCAGTGCCTACAATGAGCAGTTCTTC. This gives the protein CSVSTTVSSAYNEQFF.

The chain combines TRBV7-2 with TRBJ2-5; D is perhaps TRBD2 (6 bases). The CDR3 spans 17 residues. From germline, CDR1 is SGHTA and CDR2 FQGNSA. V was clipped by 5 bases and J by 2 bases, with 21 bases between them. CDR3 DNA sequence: TGTGCCAGCAGCCTCTCCCCGAGAGGAGGGCGGCAAGAGACCCAGTACTTC. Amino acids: CASSLSPRGGRQETQYF.

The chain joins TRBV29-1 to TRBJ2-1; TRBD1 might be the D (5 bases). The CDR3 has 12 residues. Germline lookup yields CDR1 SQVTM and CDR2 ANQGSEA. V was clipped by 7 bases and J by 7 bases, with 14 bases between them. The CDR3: CSARPGANEQFF. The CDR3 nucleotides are TGCAGCGCCCGACCTGGGGCGAATGAGCAGTTCTTC.

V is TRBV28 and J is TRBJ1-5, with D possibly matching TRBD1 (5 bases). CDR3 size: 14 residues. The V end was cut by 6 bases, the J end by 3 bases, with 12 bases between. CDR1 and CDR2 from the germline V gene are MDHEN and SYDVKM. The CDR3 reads CASRRQGNNQPQHF. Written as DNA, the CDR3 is TGTGCCAGCAGGCGGCAGGGAAACAATCAGCCCCAGCATTTT. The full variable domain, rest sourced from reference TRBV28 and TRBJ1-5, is DVKVTQSSRYLVKRTGEKVFLECVQDMDHENMFWYRQDPGLGLRLIYFSYDVKMKEKGDIPEGYSVSREKKERFSLILESASTNQTSMYLCASRRQGNNQPQHFGDGTRLSIL.

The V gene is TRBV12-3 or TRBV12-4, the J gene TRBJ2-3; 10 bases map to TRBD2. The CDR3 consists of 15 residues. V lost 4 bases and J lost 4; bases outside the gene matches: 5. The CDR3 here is CASSSSGRDADTQYF. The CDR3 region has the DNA TGTGCCAGCAGTTCTAGCGGGAGAGATGCAGATACGCAGTATTTT.